This TCR beta chain stems from a study of blood T cell repertoires in COVID-19 (TCRdb year 2020). About the investigation overall: Samples from collaborators originated in the United States, Italy and Spain and spanned both the acute and convalescent phases of COVID-19. Deeply sampled blood TCRbeta repertoires from subjects exposed to, actively infected with, or recovered from COVID-19 were included in the dataset. HLA class I and class II types, where available, came from metadata supplied by the sample provider rather than from assay-based typing. The repertoires were released in a freely available public database intended as a resource for research on the immune response to SARS-CoV-2. Nearly every sample came with metadata listing a de-identified subject ID, COVID-19 status, age in years and sex. Samples came from the ongoing ImmuneRACE study (first 160 participants) plus 1,254 subjects from 6 global collaborators. The prospective study material was composed of cDNA or gDNA derived from T cells, B-cell-depleted T cells, or PBMCs.

Samples from volunteer blood donors who had recovered from COVID-19 were contributed by a second Seattle source. The collaborating institutions used their own protocols to collect whole blood in K2EDTA tubes. For TCRbeta analysis, collaborators shipped samples in one of three forms: frozen whole blood, isolated PBMCs, or DNA extracted from either of those sample types. Paper-wide results and their limitations: How much clinical and demographic metadata was included differed by source and by participant, and the metadata was provided uncurated.

The immunoSEQ Assay, a bias-controlled multiplex PCR, was used to amplify TCRbeta CDR3 regions from genomic DNA. The published analysis was carried out like this. The number of nucleated cells in each sample was estimated by amplification of reference gene primers within the assay. To quantify the absolute abundance of each unique TCRbeta CDR3 rearrangement, sequence reads were collapsed and filtered. For each sample, productive Simpson clonality was calculated by taking the square root of Simpson's diversity index across productive rearrangements. Drawn from immuneACCESS, this table holds only the in-frame rearrangements with V and J called that TCRdb kept. Clones are partly lost; checked studies trace under half to an unresolved V gene and leave the rest unexplained. V and J calls and clone size are given by that table; D and trimming were obtained from the DNA. In this sample the table shows some 270,000 clones, about four fifths of which occur a single time. The ten most abundant clones make up over 1.5% of the sample.

V trim: 7 bases; J trim: 2 bases; unmatched bases: 6. Via the germline V gene (reference sequence), CDR1 is GTSNPN and CDR2 SVGIG. Its CDR3 holds 15 amino acids, cysteine through phenylalanine. Just CDR3 DNA is preserved here, 45 bases in frame from base 1. Of note for this clone: The target of this receptor is not known. No base quality values were provided; no much bigger clone lies one nucleotide off.

Rearrangement joined TRBV30 to TRBJ2-6, with 9 junctional bases fitting TRBD2. The sequence was collected from a woman aged 40 to 50 who had recovered from COVID-19. Sequenced material: peripheral blood. The sequenced DNA: TGTGCCTACTCGCGGGGGGGCACTGGGGCCAACGTCCTGACTTTC. It translates to CAYSRGGTGANVLTF.